The 6 T cell receptor beta chains below were found in one sample sequenced in a study of blood T cell repertoires in COVID-19. Only in-frame clones appear in the TCRdb table, and some are missing; sequencing was by immunoSEQ multiplex PCR. This sample has over 200,000 clones, with around 80% found just once. Material for sequencing was peripheral blood. These receptors all stem from a man aged 40-50 years with acute or convalescent COVID-19.

The rearrangement uses TRBV4-2 and TRBJ2-7; D gene ambiguous. V was pared by 0 bases and J by 6 bases, with 15 bases between. The CDR3 consists of 15 residues. The germline V gene encodes CDR1 LGHNA and CDR2 YNFKEQ. CDR3 sequence: CASSQEGGDLGEQYF. For the CDR3, the DNA is TGTGCCAGCAGCCAAGAGGGTGGTGATCTAGGCGAGCAGTACTTC.

This chain uses TRBV2 with TRBJ1-4, with 8 bases identical to TRBD1. V shed 4 bases and J 4 bases; nucleotides not matched to a gene: 8. The CDR3 is made up of 16 amino acids. The germline V gene encodes CDR1 SNHLY and CDR2 FYNNEI. CDR3 coding DNA: TGTGCCAGCAGTGTTTCCAGGGGGCTTGTTAATGAAAAACTGTTTTTT. Translating gives CASSVSRGLVNEKLFF.

The gene calls are TRBV5-8 and TRBJ2-6; 11 nucleotides align to TRBD1. V shed 3 bases and J 0 bases; nucleotides not matched to a gene: 5. The CDR3 has 18 amino acids. CDR1 and CDR2 from the germline V gene are SGHTS and YDEGEE. The CDR3 region is CASSWDRGTFSGANVLTF. For the CDR3, the DNA is TGTGCCAGCAGCTGGGACAGGGGGACCTTCTCTGGGGCCAACGTCCTGACTTTC.

This chain connects TRBV11-3 to TRBJ2-1; no clear D gene. With 1 base removed from V and 7 bases from J, the gap between germline ends came to 8 bases. Germline CDR1 SGHNT, CDR2 YENEEA. The CDR3 is made up of 13 amino acids. The CDR3 protein is CASSLGAPNEQFF. CDR3 bases: TGTGCCAGCAGCTTAGGGGCCCCGAATGAGCAGTTCTTC. The full variable domain, rest sourced from reference TRBV11-3 and TRBJ2-1, is EAGVVQSPRYKIIEKKQPVAFWCNPISGHNTLYWYLQNLGQGPELLIRYENEEAVDDSQLPKDRFSAERLKGVDSTLKIQPAELGDSAVYLCASSLGAPNEQFFGPGTRLTVL.

This sequence joins TRBV10-3 and TRBJ2-1; 8 bases agree with TRBD1. The CDR3 extends over 12 amino acids. Germline-derived CDR1 and CDR2 are ENHRY and SYGVKD. V lost 7 bases, J lost 8 bases, and 4 bases stayed unmatched. CDR3 coding DNA: TGTGCCATCAAGAAACAGGGGGATGAGCAGTTCTTC. Its protein product is CAIKKQGDEQFF.

This clone was seen a handful of times. The chain employs TRBV5-4 and TRBJ1-5, with 9 nucleotides matching TRBD1. Germline V gene data show CDR1 as SGHNT and CDR2 as YYREEE (reference sequence). The ends lost 0 bases at V and 0 bases at J; junction bases unmatched: 1. The CDR3 sequence is 16 residues long. This CDR3 reads CASSLGTGDSNQPQHF. The CDR3 nucleotides are TGTGCCAGCAGCTTGGGGACAGGGGATAGCAATCAGCCCCAGCATTTT.